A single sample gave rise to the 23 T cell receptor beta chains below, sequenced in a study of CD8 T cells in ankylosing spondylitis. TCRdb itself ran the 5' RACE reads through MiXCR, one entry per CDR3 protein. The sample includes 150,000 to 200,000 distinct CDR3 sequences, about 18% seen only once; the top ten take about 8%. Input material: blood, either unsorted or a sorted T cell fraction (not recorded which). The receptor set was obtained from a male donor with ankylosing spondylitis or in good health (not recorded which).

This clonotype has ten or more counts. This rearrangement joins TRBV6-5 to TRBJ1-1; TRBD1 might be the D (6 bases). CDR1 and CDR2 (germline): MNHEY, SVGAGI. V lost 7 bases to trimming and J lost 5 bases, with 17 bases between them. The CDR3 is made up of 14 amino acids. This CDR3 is CASTLSGVGTEAFF. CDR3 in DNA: TGTGCCAGCACCCTTTCAGGGGTGGGAACTGAAGCTTTCTTT.

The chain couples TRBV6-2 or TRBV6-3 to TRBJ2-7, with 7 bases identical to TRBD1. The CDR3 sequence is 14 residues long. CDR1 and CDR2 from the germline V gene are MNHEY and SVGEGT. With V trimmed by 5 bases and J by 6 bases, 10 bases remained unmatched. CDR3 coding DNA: TGTGCCAGCAGTCCACCCGGGACAGTTAGCGAGCAGTACTTC. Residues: CASSPPGTVSEQYF.

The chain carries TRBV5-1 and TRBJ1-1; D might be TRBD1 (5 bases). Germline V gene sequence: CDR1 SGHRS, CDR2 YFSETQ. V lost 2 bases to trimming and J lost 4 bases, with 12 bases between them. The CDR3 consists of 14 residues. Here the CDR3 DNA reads TGCGCCAGCAGCTTATATAGCCAGGGCACTGAAGCTTTCTTT. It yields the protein CASSLYSQGTEAFF.

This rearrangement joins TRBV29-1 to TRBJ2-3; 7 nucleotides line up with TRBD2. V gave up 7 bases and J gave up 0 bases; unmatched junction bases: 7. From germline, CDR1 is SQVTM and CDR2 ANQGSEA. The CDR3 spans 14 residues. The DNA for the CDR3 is TGCAGCGCCGGGGAGGGGCCTAGCACAGATACGCAGTATTTT. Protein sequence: CSAGEGPSTDTQYF.

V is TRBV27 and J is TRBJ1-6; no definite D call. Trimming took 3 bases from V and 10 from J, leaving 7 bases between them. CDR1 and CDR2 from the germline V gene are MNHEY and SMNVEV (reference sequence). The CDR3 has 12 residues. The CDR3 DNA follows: TGTGCCAGCAGTTTCGCGAACTCACCCCTCCACTTT. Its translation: CASSFANSPLHF.

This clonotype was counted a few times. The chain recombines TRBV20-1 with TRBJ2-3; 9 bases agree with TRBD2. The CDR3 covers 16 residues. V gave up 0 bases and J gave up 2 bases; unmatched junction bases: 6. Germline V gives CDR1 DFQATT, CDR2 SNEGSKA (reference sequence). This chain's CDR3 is CSAREASGTFTDTQYF. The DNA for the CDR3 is TGCAGTGCTAGAGAGGCTAGCGGGACCTTCACAGATACGCAGTATTTT.

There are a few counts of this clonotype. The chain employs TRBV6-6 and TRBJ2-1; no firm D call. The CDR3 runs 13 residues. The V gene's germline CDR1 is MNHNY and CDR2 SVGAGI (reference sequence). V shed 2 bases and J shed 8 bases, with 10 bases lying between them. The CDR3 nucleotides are TGTGCCAGCAGTTACGCCGTACACGATGAGCAGTTCTTC. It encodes CASSYAVHDEQFF.

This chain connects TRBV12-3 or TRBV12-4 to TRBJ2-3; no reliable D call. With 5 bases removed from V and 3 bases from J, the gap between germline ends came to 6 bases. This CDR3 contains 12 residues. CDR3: CASSPQTDTQYF. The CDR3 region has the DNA TGTGCCAGCAGTCCACAGACAGATACGCAGTATTTT.

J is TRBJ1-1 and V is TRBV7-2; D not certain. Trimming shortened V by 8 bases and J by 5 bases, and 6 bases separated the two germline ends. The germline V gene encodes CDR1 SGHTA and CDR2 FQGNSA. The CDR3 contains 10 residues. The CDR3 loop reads CASGMTEAFF. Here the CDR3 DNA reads TGTGCCAGCGGAATGACTGAAGCTTTCTTT.

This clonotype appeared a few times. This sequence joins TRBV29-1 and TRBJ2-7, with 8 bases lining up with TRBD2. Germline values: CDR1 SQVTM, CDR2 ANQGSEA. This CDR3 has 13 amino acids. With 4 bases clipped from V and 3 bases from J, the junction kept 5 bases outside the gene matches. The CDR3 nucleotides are TGCAGCGTTGGTTTAGCGGGGAACTACGAGCAGTACTTC. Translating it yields CSVGLAGNYEQYF.

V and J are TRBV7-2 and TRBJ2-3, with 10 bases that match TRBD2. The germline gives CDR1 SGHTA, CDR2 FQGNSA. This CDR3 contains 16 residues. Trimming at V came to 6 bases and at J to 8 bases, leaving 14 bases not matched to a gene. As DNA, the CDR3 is TGTGCCAGCAGTCTCGAGGCTAGCGGGAGACTAAGTACGCAGTATTTT. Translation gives CASSLEASGRLSTQYF.

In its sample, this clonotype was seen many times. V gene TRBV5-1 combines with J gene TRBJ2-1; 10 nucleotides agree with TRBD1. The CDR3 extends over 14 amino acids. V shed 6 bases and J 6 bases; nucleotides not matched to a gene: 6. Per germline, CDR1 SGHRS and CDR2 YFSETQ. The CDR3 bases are TGCGCCAGCACTCGGACAGGGGGGGGCAATGAGCAGTTCTTC. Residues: CASTRTGGGNEQFF.

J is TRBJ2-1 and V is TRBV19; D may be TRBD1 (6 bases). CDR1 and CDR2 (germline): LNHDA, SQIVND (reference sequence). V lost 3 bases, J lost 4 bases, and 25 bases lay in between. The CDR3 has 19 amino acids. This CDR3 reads CASSMSFVDRPYTYNEQFF. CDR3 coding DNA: TGTGCCAGTAGTATGTCTTTCGTCGACAGGCCATATACATACAATGAGCAGTTCTTC.

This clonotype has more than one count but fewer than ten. CDR3 residues: CASSKDGVVEKLFF. In nucleotides, the CDR3 is TGTGCCAGCAGTAAGGACGGAGTGGTTGAAAAACTGTTTTTT. The chain employs TRBV12-3 or TRBV12-4 and TRBJ1-4; D gene unclear. Trimming took 5 bases from V and 7 from J, leaving 14 bases between them. This CDR3 comprises 14 residues.

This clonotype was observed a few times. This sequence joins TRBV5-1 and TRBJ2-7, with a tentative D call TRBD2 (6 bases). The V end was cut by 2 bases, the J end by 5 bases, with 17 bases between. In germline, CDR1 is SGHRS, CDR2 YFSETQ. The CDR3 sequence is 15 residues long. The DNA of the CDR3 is TGCGCCAGCAGCTTTGGAACGGGAGCTCGGGACGAGCAGTACTTC. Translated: CASSFGTGARDEQYF.

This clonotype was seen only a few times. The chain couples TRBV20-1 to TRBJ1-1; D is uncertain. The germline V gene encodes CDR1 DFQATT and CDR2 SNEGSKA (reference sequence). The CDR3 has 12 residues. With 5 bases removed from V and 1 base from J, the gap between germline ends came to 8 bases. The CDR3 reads CSAPPRNTEAFF. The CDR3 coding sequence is TGCAGTGCTCCGCCGAGGAACACTGAAGCTTTCTTT.

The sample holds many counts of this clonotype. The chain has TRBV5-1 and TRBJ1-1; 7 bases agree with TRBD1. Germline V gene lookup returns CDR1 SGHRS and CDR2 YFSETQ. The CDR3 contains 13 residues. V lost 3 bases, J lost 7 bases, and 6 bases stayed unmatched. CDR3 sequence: CASSYTSGGEAFF. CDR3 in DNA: TGCGCCAGCAGCTACACTTCAGGGGGTGAAGCTTTCTTT.

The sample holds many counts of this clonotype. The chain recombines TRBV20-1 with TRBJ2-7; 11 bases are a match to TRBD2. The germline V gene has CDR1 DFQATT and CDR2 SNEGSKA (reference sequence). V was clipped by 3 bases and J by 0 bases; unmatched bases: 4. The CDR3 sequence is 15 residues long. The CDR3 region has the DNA TGCAGTGCTAGGGTAGGGACTAGCGGCTCCTACGAGCAGTACTTC. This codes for CSARVGTSGSYEQYF.

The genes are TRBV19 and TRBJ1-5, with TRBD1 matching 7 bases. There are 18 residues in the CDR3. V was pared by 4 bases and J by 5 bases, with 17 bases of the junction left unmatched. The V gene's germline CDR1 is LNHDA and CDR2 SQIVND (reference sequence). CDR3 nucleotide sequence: TGTGCCAGTAGTACCCGACCTATAAGCTGGCAGGGGGATCAGCCCCAGCATTTT. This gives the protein CASSTRPISWQGDQPQHF.

The CDR3 DNA follows: TGTGCCACCAGCCACAGGGCCAGCTCCTACAATGAGCAGTTCTTC. Translating it yields CATSHRASSYNEQFF. This chain connects TRBV24-1 to TRBJ2-1; D is possibly TRBD1 (6 bases). Germline assignment: CDR1 KGHDR and CDR2 SFDVKD. This CDR3 spans 15 amino acids. V lost 7 bases and J lost 0, with 12 bases in between.

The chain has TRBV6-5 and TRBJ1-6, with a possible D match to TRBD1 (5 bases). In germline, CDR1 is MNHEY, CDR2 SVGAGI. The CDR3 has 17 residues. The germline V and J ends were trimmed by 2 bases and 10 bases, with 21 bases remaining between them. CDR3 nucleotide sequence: TGTGCCAGCAGTTACGCCACGGAGGGGACCCCGATCTCACCCCTCCACTTT. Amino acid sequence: CASSYATEGTPISPLHF.

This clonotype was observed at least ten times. The CDR3 spells CSVEAGRSSGNTIYF. Here the CDR3 DNA reads TGCAGCGTTGAAGCGGGACGGAGCTCTGGAAACACCATATATTTT. The chain has TRBV29-1 and TRBJ1-3; a weak D match, TRBD1 (5 bases). V gave up 1 base and J gave up 0 bases, with 10 bases separating them. This CDR3 is built from 15 residues. Germline loops: CDR1 SQVTM, CDR2 ANQGSEA.

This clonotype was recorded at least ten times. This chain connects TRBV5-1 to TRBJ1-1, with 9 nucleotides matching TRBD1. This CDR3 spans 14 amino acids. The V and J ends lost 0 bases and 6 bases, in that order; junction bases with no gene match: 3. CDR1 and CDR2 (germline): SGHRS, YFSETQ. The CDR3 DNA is TGCGCCAGCAGCTTGGGGGACAGGGTCCCTGAAGCTTTCTTT. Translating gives CASSLGDRVPEAFF.